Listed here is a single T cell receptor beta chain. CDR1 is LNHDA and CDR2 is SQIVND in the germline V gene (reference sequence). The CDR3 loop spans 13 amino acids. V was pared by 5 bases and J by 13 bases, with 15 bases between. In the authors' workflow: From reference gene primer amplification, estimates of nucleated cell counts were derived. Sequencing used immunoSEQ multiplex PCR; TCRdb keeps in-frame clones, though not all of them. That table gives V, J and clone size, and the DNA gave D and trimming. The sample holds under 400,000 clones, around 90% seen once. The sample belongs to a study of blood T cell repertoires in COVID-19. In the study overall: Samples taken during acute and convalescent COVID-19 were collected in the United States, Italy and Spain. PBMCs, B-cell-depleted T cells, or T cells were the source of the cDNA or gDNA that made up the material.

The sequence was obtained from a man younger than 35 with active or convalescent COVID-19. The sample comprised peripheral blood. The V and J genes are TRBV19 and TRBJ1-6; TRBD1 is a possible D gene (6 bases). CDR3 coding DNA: TGTGCCAGTAGTCCACGGGACACCCTTCCCCTCCACTTT. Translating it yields CASSPRDTLPLHF. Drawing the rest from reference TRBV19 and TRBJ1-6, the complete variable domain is DGGITQSPKYLFRKEGQNVTLSCEQNLNHDAMYWYRQDPGQGLRLIYYSQIVNDFQKGDIAEGYSVSREKKESFPLTVTSAQKNPTAFYLCASSPRDTLPLHFGNGTRLTVT.